The T cell receptor (beta chain) described here comes from a study of shared clonotypes between healthy human individuals. This CDR3 region has 16 residues. Trimming left V 0 bases short and J 8 bases short, with 16 bases between. Per the germline V gene, CDR1 is LNHNV and CDR2 is YYDKDF (reference sequence). The protocol was immunoSEQ multiplex PCR, while the TCRdb copy is restricted to in-frame clones and leaves out a portion. The sample yields some 2,100,000 clones, around 95% seen once. Concerning this clone: The target antigen is unknown.

General study results and limits: Expectations were that clonotype sharing among donors would be affected by sequencing depth. Few donors restricted represented genetic and exposure-history diversity.

Only Caucasian adults living in Nashville, Tennessee made up the donor group. The sequenced material came from naive CD4+ T cells sorted from blood. As to subset: CD45RA+ positively selected. This chain joins TRBV15 and TRBJ1-4; possible D gene TRBD1, 6 bases. This clonotype originated in a man aged 18 to 30 in good health. Written as DNA, the CDR3 is TGTGCCACCAGCAGAGATCCACGGGGGCGCTCGGAAAAACTGTTTTTT. Encoded protein: CATSRDPRGRSEKLFF.